The rows below give T cell receptor beta chains drawn from one sample of a study of T-cell memory formation after mild COVID-19. TCRdb recomputed calls from the 5' RACE reads with MiXCR, one row per CDR3 protein. The sample includes 200,000 to 250,000 distinct CDR3 sequences, over 9% seen only once; the top ten take around 23%. The specimen sequenced was PBMCs or a T cell subset sorted from them (not recorded which). The source of these receptors is a man aged 18 to 30 who had mild COVID-19 (a few samples of this study predate the infection). Cell type and time point are not known. CDR3s include the opening cysteine and the closing phenylalanine or tryptophan. D genes are given only for firm matches. Clone size is shown for a subset of rows, as once, few, many or a class of expanded clone.

J	size	D	V	DNA	CDR3
TRBJ2-5	few	TRBD2	TRBV5-1	TGCGCCAGCAGCCGGGGGGGCTTCCAAGAGACCCAGTACTTC	CASSRGGFQETQYF
TRBJ2-1	NA	TRBD2	TRBV18	TGTGCCAGCTCCCCCCTGGGCGGGGGGGCGTCATACAATGAGCAGTTCTTC	CASSPLGGGASYNEQFF
TRBJ1-1	NA	NA	TRBV20-1	TGCAGTGCTAAACCCGTCAGTTACACTGAAGCTTTCTTT	CSAKPVSYTEAFF
TRBJ2-1	many	NA	TRBV4-2	TGTGCCAGCAGCCAAGAGGGATCTACCTCCTACAATGAGCAGTTCTTC	CASSQEGSTSYNEQFF
TRBJ1-1	NA	NA	TRBV20-1	TGCAGTGCTAGAGCCGGCGCGGGCAACACTGAAGCTTTCTTT	CSARAGAGNTEAFF
TRBJ1-5	NA	NA	TRBV2	TGTGCCAGCAGGGAGGTTGGGGGTAGCAATCAGCCCCAGCATTTT	CASREVGGSNQPQHF
TRBJ2-3	few	NA	TRBV5-1	TGCGCCAGCAGCTTGGCCGTGGCATCAGACACAGATACGCAGTATTTT	CASSLAVASDTDTQYF
TRBJ1-5	few	NA	TRBV3-2	TGTGCCAGCAGCCAAGAAAGCCCTCGTAAGTTCCCGACAGGGAATGAGGATCAGCCCCAGCATTTT	CASSQESPRKFPTGNEDQPQHF
TRBJ2-5	few	TRBD1	TRBV4-2	TGTGCCAGCAGCCCGGGGACAGTGGAGACCCAGTACTTC	CASSPGTVETQYF
TRBJ2-1	many	NA	TRBV5-1	TGCGCCAGCAGAGTATTGGACAATGAGCAGTTCTTC	CASRVLDNEQFF
TRBJ1-2	NA	NA	TRBV12-3/TRBV12-4	TGTGCCAGCAGTTTAACCCAGGACTCCTATGGCTACACCTTC	CASSLTQDSYGYTF
TRBJ1-5	few	NA	TRBV5-1	TGCGCCAGCAGCTTGGCAGGGTCTGGCCAGCCCCAGCATTTT	CASSLAGSGQPQHF
TRBJ2-6	few	NA	TRBV7-9	TGTGCCAGCATCCGGTCTGGGGCCAACGTCCTGACTTTC	CASIRSGANVLTF
TRBJ2-1	NA	NA	TRBV9	TGTGCCAGCAGCTCGAGTGGCTCCAGTCCCCAGTTCTTC	CASSSSGSSPQFF
TRBJ2-2	few	NA	TRBV12-3/TRBV12-4	TGTGCCAGCAGTTCCAGAGGACTAAACACCGGGGAGCTGTTTTTT	CASSSRGLNTGELFF
TRBJ2-7	many	NA	TRBV5-4	TGTGCCAGCAGCTTGGGGGTCCGAGACTCCTACGAGCAGTACTTC	CASSLGVRDSYEQYF